What follows is one T cell receptor beta chain and its context. CDR3 length: 11 residues. Trimming stripped 3 bases from V and 12 bases from J, with 9 bases between. Germline V gene sequence: CDR1 MDHEN, CDR2 SYDVKM. Source study methods: Reference gene primers were amplified, and this amplification served to estimate nucleated cell counts. Method: immunoSEQ multiplex PCR; TCRdb's copy keeps in-frame clones and lacks some. V and J calls and clone size follow that table, whereas D and trimming were derived from the DNA. The table includes about 250,000 clones, roughly 91% detected once. This record comes from a study of blood T cell repertoires in COVID-19. The wider study: Sources were T cells, B-cell-depleted T cells, or PBMCs; the material itself was cDNA or gDNA.

The rearrangement links TRBV28 to TRBJ2-1, with D possibly being TRBD1 (5 bases). This sequence was found in a man aged 30-40 years with acute or convalescent COVID-19. Sequenced material: peripheral blood. The CDR3 reads CASSFGQGQFF. DNA for the CDR3: TGTGCCAGCAGTTTCGGGCAGGGGCAGTTCTTC.